This record looks at one T cell receptor (beta chain) sequence and its context. The antigen remains unidentified. The record originates from a study of T cell responses to AZD1222 COVID-19 vaccine. Sequencing was performed with immunoSEQ multiplex PCR; in TCRdb, only in-frame clones are kept and a portion is missing. This table holds about 84,000 clones, roughly nine tenths found once. Germline assignment: CDR1 MNHEY and CDR2 SVGAGI. This CDR3 is 16 amino acids long. The V end lost 0 bases, the J end lost 7 bases, and 16 bases lay between the germline ends. Study results and caveats: Only after the peak T cell response were repertoires sampled.

The clonotype comes from an adult in good health. The material was peripheral blood, obtained on day 0 of AZD1222 vaccination. The chain joins TRBV6-5 to TRBJ1-5; a possible D gene is TRBD1 (6 bases). Written as DNA, the CDR3 is TGTGCCAGCAGTTACTCCCCCCTAGGGGGTGACCAGCCCCAGCATTTT. It codes for CASSYSPLGGDQPQHF.